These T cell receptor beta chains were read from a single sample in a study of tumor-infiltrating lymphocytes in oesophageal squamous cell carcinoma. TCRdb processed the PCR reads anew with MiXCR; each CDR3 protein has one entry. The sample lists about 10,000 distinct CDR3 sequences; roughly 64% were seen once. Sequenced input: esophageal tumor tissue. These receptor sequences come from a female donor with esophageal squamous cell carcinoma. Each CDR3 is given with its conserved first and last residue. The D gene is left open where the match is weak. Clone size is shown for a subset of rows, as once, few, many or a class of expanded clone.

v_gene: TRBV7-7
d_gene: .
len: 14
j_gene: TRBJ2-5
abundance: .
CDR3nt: TGTGCTAGCAGCCTCGACTCGGCCAGTTGGACCCAGTACTTC
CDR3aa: CASSLDSASWTQYF

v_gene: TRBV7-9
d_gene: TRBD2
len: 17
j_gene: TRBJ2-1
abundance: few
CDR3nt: TGTGCCAGCAGCCCAACGGCACTAGCGGCACCCTACAATGAGCAGTTCTTC
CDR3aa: CASSPTALAAPYNEQFF

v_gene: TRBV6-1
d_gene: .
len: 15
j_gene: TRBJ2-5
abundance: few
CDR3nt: TGTGCCAGCAGTGAAGAGAGTCACGGCTCCGAGACCCAGTACTTC
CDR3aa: CASSEESHGSETQYF

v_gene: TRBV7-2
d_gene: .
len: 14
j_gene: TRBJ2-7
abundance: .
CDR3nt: TGTGCCAGCAGCTTACTACAGGGAAATTCACCCCTCCACTTC
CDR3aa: CASSLLQGNSPLHF

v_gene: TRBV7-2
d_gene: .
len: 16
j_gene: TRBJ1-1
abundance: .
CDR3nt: TGTGCCAGCAGCTTAGGTTTTACCGGGGATGTCACTGAAGCTTTCTTT
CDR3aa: CASSLGFTGDVTEAFF

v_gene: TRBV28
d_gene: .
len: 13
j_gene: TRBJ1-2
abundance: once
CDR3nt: TGTGCCAGCAGTTTAGTATTTCGGGATGGCTACACCTTC
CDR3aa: CASSLVFRDGYTF

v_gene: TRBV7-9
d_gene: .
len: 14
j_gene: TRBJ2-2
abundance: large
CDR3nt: TGTGCCAGCGGGCGCGGGGGCGTAACCGGGGAGCTGTTTTTT
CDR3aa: CASGRGGVTGELFF

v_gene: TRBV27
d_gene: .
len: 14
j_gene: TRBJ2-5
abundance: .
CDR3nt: TGTGCCAGCAGTTTCCGGGACGCTGGGGGTGAGCAGTACTTC
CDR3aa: CASSFRDAGGEQYF

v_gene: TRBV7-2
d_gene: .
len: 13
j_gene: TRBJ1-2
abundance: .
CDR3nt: TGTGCCAGCAGCCTGGGACTGCAGTCGGGCTACACCTTC
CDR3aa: CASSLGLQSGYTF

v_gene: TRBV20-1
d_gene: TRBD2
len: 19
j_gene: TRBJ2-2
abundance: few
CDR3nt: TGCAGTGCGAGCCGCGGACTAGCGGGGGGTTACTTCAACACCGGGGAGCTGTTTTTT
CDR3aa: CSASRGLAGGYFNTGELFF

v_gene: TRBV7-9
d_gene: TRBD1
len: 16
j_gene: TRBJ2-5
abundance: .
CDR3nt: TGTGCCAGCAGTTATACCGCGGGACAGGGCCCGAAGACCCAGTACTTC
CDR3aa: CASSYTAGQGPKTQYF

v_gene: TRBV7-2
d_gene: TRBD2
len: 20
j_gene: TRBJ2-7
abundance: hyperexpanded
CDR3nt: TGTGCCAGCAGCTTACGTGCCCTCGGGGGGGCGAACTCCGGGTCCTACGAGCAGTACTTC
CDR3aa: CASSLRALGGANSGSYEQYF

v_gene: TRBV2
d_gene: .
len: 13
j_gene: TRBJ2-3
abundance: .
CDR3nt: TGTGCCAGCAATGGGCAGGAGGCCGATACGCAGTATTTT
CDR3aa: CASNGQEADTQYF

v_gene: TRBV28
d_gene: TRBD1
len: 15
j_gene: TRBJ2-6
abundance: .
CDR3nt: TGTGCCAGCAGCTCAGGGGGCTCAGGGGCCAACGTCCTGACTTTC
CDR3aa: CASSSGGSGANVLTF

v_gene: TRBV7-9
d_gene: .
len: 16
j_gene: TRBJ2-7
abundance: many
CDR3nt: TGTGCCAGCAGCTTAGTGGGTGAGGGCATCTCTGACGAGCAGTACTTC
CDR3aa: CASSLVGEGISDEQYF

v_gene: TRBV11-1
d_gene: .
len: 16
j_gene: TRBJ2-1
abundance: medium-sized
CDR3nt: TGTGCCAGCAGCTTAGGGGCAGGGTCCGTGTTGAATGAGCAGTTCTTC
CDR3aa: CASSLGAGSVLNEQFF

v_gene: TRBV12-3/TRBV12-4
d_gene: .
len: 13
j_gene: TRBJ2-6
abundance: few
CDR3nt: TGTGCCAGCAGTTTAGCTGGGGCCAACGTCCTGACTTTC
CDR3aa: CASSLAGANVLTF

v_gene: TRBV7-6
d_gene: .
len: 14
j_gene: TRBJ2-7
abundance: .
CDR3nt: TGTGCCAGCAGCTTAGACCCACAGGTTTCACCCCTCCACTTC
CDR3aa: CASSLDPQVSPLHF

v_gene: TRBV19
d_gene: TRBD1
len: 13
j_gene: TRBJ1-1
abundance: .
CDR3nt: TGTGCCAGTAAGGACAGGATGAACACTGAAGCTTTCTTT
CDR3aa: CASKDRMNTEAFF

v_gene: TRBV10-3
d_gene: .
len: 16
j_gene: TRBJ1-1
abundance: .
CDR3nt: TGTGCCATCAGTGAGGTTATAAGGGCCGTCCCCACCGAAGCTTTCTTT
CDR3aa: CAISEVIRAVPTEAFF

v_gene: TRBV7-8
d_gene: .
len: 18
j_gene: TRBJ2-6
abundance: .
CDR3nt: TGTGCCAGCAGCGTAGTGGGGCTAGACCTCTCTGGGGCCAACGTCCTGACTTTC
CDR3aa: CASSVVGLDLSGANVLTF

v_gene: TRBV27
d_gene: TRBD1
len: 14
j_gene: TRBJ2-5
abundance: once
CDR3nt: TGTGCCAGCAGTTCATCGGGACAGGGAGAGACCCAGTACTTC
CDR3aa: CASSSSGQGETQYF

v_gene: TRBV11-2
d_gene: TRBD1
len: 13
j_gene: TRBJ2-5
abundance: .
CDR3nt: TGTGCCAGCAGCCCTGACAGGGAAGAGACCCAGTACTTC
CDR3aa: CASSPDREETQYF

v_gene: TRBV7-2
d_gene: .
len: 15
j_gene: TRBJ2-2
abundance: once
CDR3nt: TGTGCCAGCAGCTCCTTGCAGGGTAGTTCCGGGGAGCTGTTTTTT
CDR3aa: CASSSLQGSSGELFF

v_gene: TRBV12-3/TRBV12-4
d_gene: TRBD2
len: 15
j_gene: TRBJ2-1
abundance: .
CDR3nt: TGTGCCAGCACCGCGGCCGGGACTACCTACAATGAGCAGTTCTTC
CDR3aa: CASTAAGTTYNEQFF

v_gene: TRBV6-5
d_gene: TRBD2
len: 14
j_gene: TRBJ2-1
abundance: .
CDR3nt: TGTGCCAGCAGTTTGGGCGGGAGGAGGAGTGAGCAGTTCTTC
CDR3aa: CASSLGGRRSEQFF

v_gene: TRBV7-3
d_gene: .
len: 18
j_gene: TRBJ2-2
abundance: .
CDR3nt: TGTGCCAGCAGCTTAAGTCTTATGACAGGGAGGGGCACCGGGGAGCTGTTTTTT
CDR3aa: CASSLSLMTGRGTGELFF

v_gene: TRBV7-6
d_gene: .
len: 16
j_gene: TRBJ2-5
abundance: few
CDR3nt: TGTGCCAGCAGCTTAGATAGGACGGATTACTCGGCGACCCAGTACTTC
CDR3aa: CASSLDRTDYSATQYF

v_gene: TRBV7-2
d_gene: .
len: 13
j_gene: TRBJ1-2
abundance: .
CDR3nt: TGTGCCAGCAGCTTCTCGACTGACTATGGCTACACCTTC
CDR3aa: CASSFSTDYGYTF

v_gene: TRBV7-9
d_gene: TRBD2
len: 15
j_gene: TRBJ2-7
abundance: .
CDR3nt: TGTGCCAGCAGCTTGTCGTCAGCGGGGATCTACGAGCAGTACTTC
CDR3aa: CASSLSSAGIYEQYF

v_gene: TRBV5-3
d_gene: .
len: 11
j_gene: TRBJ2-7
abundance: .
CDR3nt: TGTGCCAGCAGCTTCCTCTACGAGCAGTACTTC
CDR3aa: CASSFLYEQYF

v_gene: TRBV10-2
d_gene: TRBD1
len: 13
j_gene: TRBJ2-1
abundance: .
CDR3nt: TGCGCCAGCAATGGACAGGAAAAGGCGGAGCAGTTCTTC
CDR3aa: CASNGQEKAEQFF

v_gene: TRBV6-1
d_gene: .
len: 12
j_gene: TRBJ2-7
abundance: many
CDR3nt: TGTGCCAGCAGTTTTTCAGGCCGCGAGCAGTACTTC
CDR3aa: CASSFSGREQYF

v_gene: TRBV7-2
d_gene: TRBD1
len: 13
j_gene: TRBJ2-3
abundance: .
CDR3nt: TGTGCCAGCAGCGCGGACAGGGAATATACGCAGTATTTT
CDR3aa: CASSADREYTQYF

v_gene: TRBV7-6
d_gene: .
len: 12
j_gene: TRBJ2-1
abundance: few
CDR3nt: TGTGCCAGCAGCTTCCGACTACAGGAGCAGTTCTTC
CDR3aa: CASSFRLQEQFF

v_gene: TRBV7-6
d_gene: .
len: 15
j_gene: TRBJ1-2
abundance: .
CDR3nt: TGTGCCAGCAGCCCGGGGGGGGCGAGTGCTCATAACTACACCTTC
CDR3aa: CASSPGGASAHNYTF

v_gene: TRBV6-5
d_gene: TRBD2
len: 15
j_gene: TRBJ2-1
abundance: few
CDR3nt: TGTGCCAGCAGTTCACGGGGACTAGCCCACAATGAGCAGTTCTTC
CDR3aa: CASSSRGLAHNEQFF

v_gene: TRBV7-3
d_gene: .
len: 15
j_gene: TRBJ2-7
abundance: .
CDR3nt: TGTGCCAGCAGCTTAGGGGGGGACAGCTCCTACGAGCAGTACTTC
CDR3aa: CASSLGGDSSYEQYF

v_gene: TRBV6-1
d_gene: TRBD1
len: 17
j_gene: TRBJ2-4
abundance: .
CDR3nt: TGTGCCAGCAGTGACCGGACAGGGTCCCGATCTAACTATGGCTGCACCTTC
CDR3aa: CASSDRTGSRSNYGCTF

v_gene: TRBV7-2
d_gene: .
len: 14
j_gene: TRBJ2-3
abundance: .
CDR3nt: TGTGCCAGCAGCGCTGCCGCTGGCACAGATACGCAGTATTTT
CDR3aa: CASSAAAGTDTQYF

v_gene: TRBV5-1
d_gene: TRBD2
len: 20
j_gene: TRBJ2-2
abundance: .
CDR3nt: TGCGCCAGCAGCCTGGGACTAGCGGGAGGGCGCGGAGGGCCATTCGGGGAGCTGTTTTTT
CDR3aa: CASSLGLAGGRGGPFGELFF

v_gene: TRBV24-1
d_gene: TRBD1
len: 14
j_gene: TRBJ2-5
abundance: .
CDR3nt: TGTGCCACCAGTGATCGAGACAGGGTGGGGACCCAGTACTTC
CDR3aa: CATSDRDRVGTQYF

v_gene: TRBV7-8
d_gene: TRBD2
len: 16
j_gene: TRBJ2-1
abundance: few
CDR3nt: TGTGCCAGCAGCTGGCTAGCGGGAGGGCCTCTGAATGAGCAGTTCTTC
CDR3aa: CASSWLAGGPLNEQFF

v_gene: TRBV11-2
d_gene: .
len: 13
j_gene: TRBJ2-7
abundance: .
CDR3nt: TGTGCCAGCAGCCGTGACTACCGCTACGAGCAGTACTTC
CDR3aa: CASSRDYRYEQYF

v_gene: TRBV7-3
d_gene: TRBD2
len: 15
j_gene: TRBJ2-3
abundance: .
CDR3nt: TGTGCCAGCAGCTTAAAAGCGGGAGGTACAGATACGCAGTATTTT
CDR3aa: CASSLKAGGTDTQYF

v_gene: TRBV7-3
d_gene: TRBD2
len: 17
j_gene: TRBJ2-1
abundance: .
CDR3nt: TGTGCCAGCAGCTTAACCGCCCTAGGGCGGGAGGGGTATGAGCAGTTCTTC
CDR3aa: CASSLTALGREGYEQFF

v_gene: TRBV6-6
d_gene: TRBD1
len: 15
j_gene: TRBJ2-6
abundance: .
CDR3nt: TGTGCCAGCAGTAACGGACAGGGAGTAGCCAACGTCCTGACTTTC
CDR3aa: CASSNGQGVANVLTF